This T cell receptor beta chain was profiled in a study of T cell responses to AZD1222 COVID-19 vaccine. Clones were sequenced by immunoSEQ multiplex PCR, and TCRdb holds only the in-frame ones, with some missing. The table includes roughly 56,000 clones, approximately 85% detected once. This clone was detected once. V was cut by 10 bases and J by 2 bases, with 9 bases left in between. Germline V gene sequence: CDR1 MNHEY, CDR2 SVGAGI. This CDR3 comprises 12 residues. The material was peripheral blood, obtained on day 0 of AZD1222 vaccination. The J gene is TRBJ1-3, the V gene TRBV6-5; D ambiguous. This receptor was taken from an adult in good health. The CDR3 reads CATVSPGNTIYF. In nucleotides, the CDR3 is TGTGCCACCGTTAGCCCTGGAAACACCATATATTTT.